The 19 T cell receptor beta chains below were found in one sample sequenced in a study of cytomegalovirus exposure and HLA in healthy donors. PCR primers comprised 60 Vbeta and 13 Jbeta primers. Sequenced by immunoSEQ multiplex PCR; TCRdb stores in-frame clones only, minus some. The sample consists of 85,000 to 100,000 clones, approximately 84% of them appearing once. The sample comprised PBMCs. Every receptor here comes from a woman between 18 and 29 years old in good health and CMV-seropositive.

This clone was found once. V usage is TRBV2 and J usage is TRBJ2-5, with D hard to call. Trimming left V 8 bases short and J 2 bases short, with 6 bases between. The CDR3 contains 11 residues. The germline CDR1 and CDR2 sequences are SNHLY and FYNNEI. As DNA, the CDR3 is TGTGCCAGCGGAGAACAAGAGACCCAGTACTTC. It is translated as CASGEQETQYF.

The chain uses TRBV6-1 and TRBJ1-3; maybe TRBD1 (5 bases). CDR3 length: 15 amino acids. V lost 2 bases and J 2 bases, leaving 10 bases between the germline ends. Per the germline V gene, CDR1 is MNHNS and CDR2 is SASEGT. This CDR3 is CASSEWGTAGNTIYF. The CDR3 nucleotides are TGTGCCAGCAGTGAATGGGGGACTGCTGGAAACACCATATATTTT.

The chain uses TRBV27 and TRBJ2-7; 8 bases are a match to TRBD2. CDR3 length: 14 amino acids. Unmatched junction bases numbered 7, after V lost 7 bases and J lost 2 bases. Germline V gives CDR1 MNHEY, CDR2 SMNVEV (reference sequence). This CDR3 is CASNSAGETYEQYF. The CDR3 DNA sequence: TGTGCCAGCAACTCAGCGGGAGAGACCTACGAGCAGTACTTC.

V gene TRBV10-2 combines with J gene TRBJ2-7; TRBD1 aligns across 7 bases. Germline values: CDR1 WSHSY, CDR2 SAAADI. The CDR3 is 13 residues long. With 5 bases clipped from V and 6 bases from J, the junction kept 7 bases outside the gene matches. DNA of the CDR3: TGCGCCAGCAGTACAGGGGCTTCATTCGAGCAGTACTTC. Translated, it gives CASSTGASFEQYF.

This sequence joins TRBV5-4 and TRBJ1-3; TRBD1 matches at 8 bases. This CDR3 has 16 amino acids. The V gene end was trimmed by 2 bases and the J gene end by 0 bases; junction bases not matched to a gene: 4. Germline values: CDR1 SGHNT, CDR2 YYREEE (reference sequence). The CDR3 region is CASSFTGGDSGNTIYF. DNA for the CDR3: TGTGCCAGCAGCTTCACAGGGGGTGACTCTGGAAACACCATATATTTT.

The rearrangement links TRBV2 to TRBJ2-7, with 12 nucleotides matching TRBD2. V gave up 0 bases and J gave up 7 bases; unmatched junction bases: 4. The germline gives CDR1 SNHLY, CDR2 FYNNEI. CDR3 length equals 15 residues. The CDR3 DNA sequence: TGTGCCAGCAGTGAAGCGACTAGCGGGAGCGGTGAGCAGTACTTC. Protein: CASSEATSGSGEQYF.

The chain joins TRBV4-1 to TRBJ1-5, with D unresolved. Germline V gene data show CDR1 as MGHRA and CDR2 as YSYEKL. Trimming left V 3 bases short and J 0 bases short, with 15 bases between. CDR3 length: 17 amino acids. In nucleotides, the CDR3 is TGCGCCAGCAGCCACCCTTATGGGGAGGCTAGCAATCAGCCCCAGCATTTT. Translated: CASSHPYGEASNQPQHF.

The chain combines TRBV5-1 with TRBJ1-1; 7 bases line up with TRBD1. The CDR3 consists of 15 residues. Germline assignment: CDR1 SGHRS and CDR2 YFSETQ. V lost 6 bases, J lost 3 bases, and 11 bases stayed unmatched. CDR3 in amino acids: CASTDQGEGYTEAFF. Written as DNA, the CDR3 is TGCGCCAGCACCGATCAGGGGGAAGGATACACTGAAGCTTTCTTT.

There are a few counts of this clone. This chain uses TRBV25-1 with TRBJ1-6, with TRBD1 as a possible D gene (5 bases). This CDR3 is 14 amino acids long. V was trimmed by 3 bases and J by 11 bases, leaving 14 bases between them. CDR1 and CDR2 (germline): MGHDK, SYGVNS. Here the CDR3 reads CASSDPGEAAPLHF. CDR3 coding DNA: TGTGCCAGCAGTGATCCGGGGGAGGCTGCACCCCTCCACTTT.

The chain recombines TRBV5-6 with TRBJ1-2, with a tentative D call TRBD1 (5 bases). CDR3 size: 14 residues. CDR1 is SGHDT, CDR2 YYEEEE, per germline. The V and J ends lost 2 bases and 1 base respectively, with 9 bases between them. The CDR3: CASSLEDSNYGYTF. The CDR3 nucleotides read TGTGCCAGCAGCTTAGAAGACAGTAACTATGGCTACACCTTC.

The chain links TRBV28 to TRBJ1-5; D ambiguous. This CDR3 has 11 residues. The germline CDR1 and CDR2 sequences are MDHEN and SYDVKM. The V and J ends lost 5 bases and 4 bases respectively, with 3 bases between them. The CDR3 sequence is CASSQNQPQHF. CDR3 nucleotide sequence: TGTGCCAGCAGTCAAAATCAGCCCCAGCATTTT.

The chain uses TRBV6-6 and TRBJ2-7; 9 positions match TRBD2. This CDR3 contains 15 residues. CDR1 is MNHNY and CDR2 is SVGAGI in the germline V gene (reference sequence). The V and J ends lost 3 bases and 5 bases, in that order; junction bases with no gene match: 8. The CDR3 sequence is CASSYVASGIDEQYF. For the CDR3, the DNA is TGTGCCAGCAGTTATGTGGCTAGCGGGATTGACGAGCAGTACTTC.

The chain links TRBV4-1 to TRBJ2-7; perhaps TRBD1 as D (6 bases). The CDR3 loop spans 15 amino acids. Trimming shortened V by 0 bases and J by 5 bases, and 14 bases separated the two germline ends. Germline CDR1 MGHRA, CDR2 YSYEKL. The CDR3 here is CASSQDPYRVDEQYF. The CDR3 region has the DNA TGCGCCAGCAGCCAAGATCCGTACAGGGTTGACGAGCAGTACTTC.

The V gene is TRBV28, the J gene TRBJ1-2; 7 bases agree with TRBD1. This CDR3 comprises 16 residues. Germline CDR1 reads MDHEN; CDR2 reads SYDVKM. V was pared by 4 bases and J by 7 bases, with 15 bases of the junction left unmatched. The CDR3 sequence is CASSSPNRQGILGYTF. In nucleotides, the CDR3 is TGTGCCAGCAGTTCCCCCAACCGACAGGGAATTCTTGGCTACACCTTC.

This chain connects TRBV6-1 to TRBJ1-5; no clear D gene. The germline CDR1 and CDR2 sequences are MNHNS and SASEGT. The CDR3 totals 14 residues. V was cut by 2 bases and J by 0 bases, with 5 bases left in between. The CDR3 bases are TGTGCCAGCAGTGAACAGTATAGCAATCAGCCCCAGCATTTT. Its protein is CASSEQYSNQPQHF.

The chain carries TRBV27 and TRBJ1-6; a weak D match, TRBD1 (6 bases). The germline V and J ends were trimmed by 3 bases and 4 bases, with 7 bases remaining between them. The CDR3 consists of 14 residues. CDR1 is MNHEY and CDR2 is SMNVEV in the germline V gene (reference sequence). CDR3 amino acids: CASSFGQYNSPLHF. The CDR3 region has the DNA TGTGCCAGCAGTTTTGGACAGTATAATTCACCCCTCCACTTT.

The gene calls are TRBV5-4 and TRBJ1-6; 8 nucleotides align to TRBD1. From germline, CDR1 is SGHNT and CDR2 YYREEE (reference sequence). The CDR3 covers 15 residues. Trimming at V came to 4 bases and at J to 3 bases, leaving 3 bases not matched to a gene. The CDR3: CASSTGGNYNSPLHF. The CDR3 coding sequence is TGTGCCAGCAGCACAGGGGGGAACTATAATTCACCCCTCCACTTT. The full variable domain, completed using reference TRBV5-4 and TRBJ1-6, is ETGVTQSPTHLIKTRGQQVTLRCSSQSGHNTVSWYQQALGQGPQFIFQYYREEENGRGNFPPRFSGLQFPNYSSELNVNALELDDSALYLCASSTGGNYNSPLHFGNGTRLTVT.

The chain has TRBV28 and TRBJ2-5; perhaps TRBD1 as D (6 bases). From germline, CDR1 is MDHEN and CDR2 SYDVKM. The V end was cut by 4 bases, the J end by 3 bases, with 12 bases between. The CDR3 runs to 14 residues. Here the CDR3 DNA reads TGTGCCAGCAGTTCCGGGACAACTAAAGAGACCCAGTACTTC. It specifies CASSSGTTKETQYF.

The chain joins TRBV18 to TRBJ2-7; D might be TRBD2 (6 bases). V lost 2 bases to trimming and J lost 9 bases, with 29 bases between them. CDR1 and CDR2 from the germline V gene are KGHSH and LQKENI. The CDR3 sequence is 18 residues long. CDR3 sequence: CASSPGGHVMEGVHRQYF. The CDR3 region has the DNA TGTGCCAGCTCACCAGGAGGGCATGTGATGGAGGGAGTTCACCGGCAGTACTTC.